The T cell receptor (beta chain) described here comes from a study of cytomegalovirus exposure and HLA in healthy donors (dated by TCRdb to about 2017). In the study overall: An earlier analysis of roughly 500 of the donors reported 276 Gb of sequence data and roughly 110 million unique TCR beta sequences from roughly 180 million T cells. An early release that covered about 600 HLA-typed donors contained around 330 gigabases of sequencing data and 85 million to 100 million unique TCR sequences. Among the roughly 390 genotyped donors, about 83% belonged to the genetic ancestry cluster associated with self-reported Caucasian donors. The aim of the study was to test whether cataloging public T cell receptors could identify signatures of past pathogen exposure. Using immunosequencing, the study profiled T cell repertoires from 640 or so subjects and related those repertoires to cytomegalovirus serostatus. In addition to the first cohort of 666 subjects, a separate validation cohort of around 110 different subjects was used. High-throughput TCR immunosequencing, statistical association of individual TCRs with disease status, and machine learning were combined to predict cytomegalovirus infection status. In a later analysis, previously published TCR beta repertoires from about 640 donors were re-analyzed and high-resolution HLA genotyping was added so that TCR occurrence patterns could be studied. Rather than drawing on any new phenotypic data, the later analysis identified candidate immune exposures from TCR beta sequences and the way those sequences occurred across donors. An earlier analysis of nearly 600 of the donors applied high-throughput TCR beta sequencing to assess whether each TCR beta V gene segment acted as functional or pseudogenic. Donor age, sex, ethnicity and CMV serostatus were collected together with the repertoire data. Genome-wide SNP genotypes for about 55% of the roughly 670 donors were used in a later genetic analysis, which treated that subset as a discovery cohort. All discovery cohort repertoires had been generated on a single sequencing platform. HLA typing included class I and class II loci at four-digit resolution. Typing coverage varied by locus: 629-630 donors for A, B, C, DRB1 and DQB1; roughly 560 for DQA1; 606 for DPA1; approximately 450 for DPB1. Four to six DR-DQ haplotypes were handled as single units for association and clustering because linkage in the cohort was strong. On average, roughly 240,000 unique TCR beta nucleotide sequences were sequenced per donor among about 400 genotyped donors of the cohort, with roughly 20% of those sequences being non-productive.

Library method: the immunoSEQ multiplex PCR assay. The multiplex PCR relied on a mix of 60 forward primers for TCR Vbeta segments and 13 reverse primers for TCR Jbeta segments. A multiplex PCR assay on genomic DNA amplified the CDR3 region of rearranged TCR beta genes. The amplified TCR beta libraries were sequenced on the Illumina HiSeq System as 87-base-pair reads. On the study's bioinformatics: In a later analysis, roughly 80 million unique TCR beta chains were counted across the roughly 700 repertoires, and about 9.9 million of these chains were shared by at least two donors. Raw reads were error-corrected and collapsed into unique sequences by a nearest-neighbor algorithm in which closely related sequences were merged to remove PCR and sequencing errors. Alignment of CDR3 sequences to IMGT reference sequences was used to assign V, D and J gene segments. For a sequence to be retained, a match of at least six nucleotides was required to both a V gene segment and a J gene segment. A rearrangement counted as productive if the CDR3 had no stop codons and remained in frame with V and J, and every other rearrangement counted as non-productive. CDR3 was defined by IMGT convention, running from the second conserved V-encoded cysteine to the conserved J-encoded phenylalanine. In an earlier analysis of around 540 of the donors, sequences lacking an unambiguous match to a single V gene segment were excluded. In an earlier analysis of about 590 of the donors, a V segment was called functional when productive rearrangements were above 56.7%, and segregating when the standard deviation between donors exceeded 5%. To diagnose cytomegalovirus status from the catalog of TCR beta chain sequences, a statistical classification framework was built. A later analysis assigned V and J genes by comparing TCR nucleotide sequences with IMGT/GENE-DB human TR gene sequences. The TCRdist pipeline was used in a later analysis to assign CDR3 sequences and most-parsimonious VDJ recombination scenarios. In a later analysis, each TCR beta chain was defined by its CDR3 amino acid sequence together with its V-gene family, and reads lacking a unique V-gene family were excluded. A later analysis removed 592 highly shared, low-generation-probability nucleotide sequences to deal with suspected cross-contamination and a sequencing artifact. For each public chain, a later analysis derived a clonal expansion index from normalized ranks of inferred template counts within each repertoire. Generation probabilities in a later analysis came from a VDJ recombination model fitted to out-of-frame rearrangements, and those results were checked against IGoR. Hypergeometric tests were used in a later analysis to score TCR-TCR, TCR-HLA and TCR-CMV co-occurrence, with a repertoire-size bias correction applied to the TCR pairs. False discovery rates were estimated in a later analysis by permuting HLA or CMV assignments 20 times. In a later analysis, co-occurring TCRs were grouped using DBSCAN, with TCRdist sequence similarity added in when clustering inside HLA-allele-positive subsets. For co-occurrence clustering, repertoires with fewer than 30,000 or more than 120,000 public chains were excluded, along with roughly five repertoires with anomalous nucleotide sharing. The table comes from immuneACCESS by way of TCRdb, which keeps in-frame sequences with V and J called. Part of the clones is missing from these tables; in studies checked, under half for an unresolved V gene and the rest for unknown reasons. The V and J calls and clone size are taken from that table; D and trimming were inferred from the DNA. The table for this sample lists more than 25,000 clones; more than 55% of them were counted only once. Together, the top ten hold approximately 42% of the sample.

On this clone: Its cognate antigen has yet to be identified. Qualities for individual bases were not recorded, and no much larger clone is one base off.

Trimming leaves V shorter by 4 bases and J shorter by 5 bases, with the junction holding 4 bases beyond the gene matches. The CDR3 sequence holds 14 residues, the cysteine and phenylalanine included. Only the CDR3 portion is preserved as DNA: 42 bases, with reading frame beginning at the first base. Via the germline V gene, CDR1 is SNHLY and CDR2 FYNNEI. In total, about 650 healthy bone marrow donors made up the cohort. At the time of sampling, all cohort members were nominally healthy, though unrecorded immune exposures were likely present. The donor was CMV seropositive and was included in the group of 250 to 300 seropositive cohort members. Each donor provided a peripheral blood sample, and peripheral blood mononuclear cells were used for TCR beta sequencing. The Qiagen DNeasy Blood Extraction Kit was used to extract genomic DNA from the blood cell samples. Here is what the overall study found, with its caveats: In a later analysis, HLA-associated TCR beta chains showed more clonal expansion and lower generation probabilities than non-associated chains that were equally common. A few of the identified cytomegalovirus-associated TCR beta chains were confirmed in vitro to be specific for cytomegalovirus antigens. In a later genetic analysis, a missense DCLRE1C variant was associated with V-gene and J-gene trimming of TCR beta chains, and the association was replicated in an independent cohort. In a later analysis, around 17,000 TCR beta sequences were associated with specific HLA alleles at a false discovery rate of 0.05. In a later genetic analysis, fewer N-insertions in productive TCRs were reported among donors in an Asian-associated ancestry cluster than the 666-donor mean. Because counts were too low, about 18 rarely observed V segments, including chromosome 9 orphons, were left out of the earlier analysis of over 550 of the donors. A group of highly shared sequence variants was considered likely to be a technical artifact of the sequencing pipeline. Most TCR sequences were observed very rarely across donors, whereas some public TCRs were present in many individuals. Broadly in line with IMGT annotations, most TCR beta V segments showed up in productive rearrangements about 87% or about 30% of the time in an earlier analysis of 450 to 600 of the donors. Roughly uniform sequencing depth across donors was assumed in presence/absence analyses, although this assumption may not hold. According to a later analysis, most CMV-associated TCR beta chains appeared to be HLA-restricted, and the HLA associations seemed to be driven largely by CMV exposure. A further reported finding was that TCR beta sequences accurately predicted the HLA-A and HLA-B alleles for most subjects in the first cohort. Several of the top co-occurrence clusters appeared to be linked to parvovirus B19, influenza, CMV and Epstein-Barr virus, according to a later analysis. Correlated functional status among segregating V segments might reflect linkage disequilibrium, but an unknown experimental factor could not be ruled out. The authors suggested that the approach could potentially be generalized to other disease states and immunological phenotypes. In this cohort, only TCR beta chains were sequenced, and detectable features were limited by the absence of alpha or paired-chain data. In a later analysis, TCR association rates were found to vary across HLA loci, with the most associated TCRs seen for DRB1 alleles and the fewest for HLA-C alleles. Because HLA typing was missing for some donors at each locus, association tests included only the typed subset. Because the 87-base-pair reads could not distinguish some IMGT-functional V segments, including TRBV6-2 and TRBV6-3, those segments were excluded. The study gave a list of 150 to 200 TCR beta chains associated with cytomegalovirus. In both the original and validation cohorts, the classifier was reported to diagnose cytomegalovirus status with high specificity and sensitivity. CMV serostatus was the only immune exposure information available for the cohort. When HLA alleles, especially DR and DQ, strongly co-occurred, attributing TCR associations to individual alleles was difficult.

The sequencing sample was made of PBMCs. Recombination connected TRBV2 to TRBJ2-2; 7 of the junction bases match TRBD2. This TCR was recovered from a male donor in good health and CMV-seropositive. The sequenced DNA is TGTGCCAGCAGTGGTCAAGCGGGGACCGGGGAGCTGTTTTTT. Its coded protein is CASSGQAGTGELFF.